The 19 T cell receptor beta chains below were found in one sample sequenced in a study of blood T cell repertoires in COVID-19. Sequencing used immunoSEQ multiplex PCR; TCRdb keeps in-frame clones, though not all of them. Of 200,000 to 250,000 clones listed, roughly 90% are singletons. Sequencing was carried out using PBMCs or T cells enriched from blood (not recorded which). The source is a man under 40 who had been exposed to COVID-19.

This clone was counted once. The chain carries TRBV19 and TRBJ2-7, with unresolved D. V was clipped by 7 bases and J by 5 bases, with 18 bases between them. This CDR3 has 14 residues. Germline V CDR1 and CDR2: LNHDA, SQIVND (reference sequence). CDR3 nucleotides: TGTGCCAGTACCCCTCAGGTGGGTACCCACGAGCAGTACTTC. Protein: CASTPQVGTHEQYF.

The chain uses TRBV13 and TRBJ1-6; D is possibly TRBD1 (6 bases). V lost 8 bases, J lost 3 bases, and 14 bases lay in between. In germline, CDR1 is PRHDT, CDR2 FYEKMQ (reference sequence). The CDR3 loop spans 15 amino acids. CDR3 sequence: CASSGGHHYNSPLHF. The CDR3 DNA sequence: TGTGCCAGCTCGGGGGGCCACCACTATAATTCACCCCTCCACTTT. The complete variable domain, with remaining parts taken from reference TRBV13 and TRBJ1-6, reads AAGVIQSPRHLIKEKRETATLKCYPIPRHDTVYWYQQGPGQDPQFLISFYEKMQSDKGSIPDRFSAQQFSDYHSELNMSSLELGDSALYFCASSGGHHYNSPLHFGNGTRLTVT.

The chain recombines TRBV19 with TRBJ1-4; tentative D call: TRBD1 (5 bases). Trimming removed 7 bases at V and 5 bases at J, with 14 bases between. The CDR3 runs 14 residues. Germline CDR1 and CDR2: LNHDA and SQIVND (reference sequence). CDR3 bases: TGTGCCAGTACTAAAGGCGGGGGGAATGAAAAACTGTTTTTT. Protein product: CASTKGGGNEKLFF.

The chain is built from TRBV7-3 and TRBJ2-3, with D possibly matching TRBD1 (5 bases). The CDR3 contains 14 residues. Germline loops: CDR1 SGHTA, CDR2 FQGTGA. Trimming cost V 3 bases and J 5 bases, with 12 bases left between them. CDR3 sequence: CASSFGQSVDTQYF. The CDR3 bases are TGTGCCAGCAGCTTCGGACAAAGCGTAGATACGCAGTATTTT.

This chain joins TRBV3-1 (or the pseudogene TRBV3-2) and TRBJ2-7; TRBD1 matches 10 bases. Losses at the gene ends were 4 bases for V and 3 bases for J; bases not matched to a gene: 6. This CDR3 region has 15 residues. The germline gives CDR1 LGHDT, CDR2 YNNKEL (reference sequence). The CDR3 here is CASSRGTGDYYEQYF. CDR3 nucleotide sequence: TGTGCCAGCAGCCGGGGGACAGGGGATTACTACGAGCAGTACTTC.

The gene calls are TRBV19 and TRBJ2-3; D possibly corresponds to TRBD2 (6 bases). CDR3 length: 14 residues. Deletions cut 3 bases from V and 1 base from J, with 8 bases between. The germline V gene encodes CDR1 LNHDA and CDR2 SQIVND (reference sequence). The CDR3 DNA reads TGTGCCAGTAGTATGGGGGAGGGCACAGATACGCAGTATTTT. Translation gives CASSMGEGTDTQYF.

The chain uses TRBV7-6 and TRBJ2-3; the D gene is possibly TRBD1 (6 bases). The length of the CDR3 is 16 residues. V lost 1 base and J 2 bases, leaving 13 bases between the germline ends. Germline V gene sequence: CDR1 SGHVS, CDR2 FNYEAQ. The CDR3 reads CASSLVGAPPTDTQYF. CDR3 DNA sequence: TGTGCCAGCAGCTTAGTGGGGGCCCCACCCACAGATACGCAGTATTTT.

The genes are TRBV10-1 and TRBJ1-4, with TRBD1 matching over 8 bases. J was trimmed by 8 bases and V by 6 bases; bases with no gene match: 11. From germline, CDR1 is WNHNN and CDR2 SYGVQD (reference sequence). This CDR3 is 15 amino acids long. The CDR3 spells CASREPGGLEEKLFF. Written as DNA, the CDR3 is TGCGCCAGCAGAGAACCAGGGGGCTTGGAGGAAAAACTGTTTTTT.

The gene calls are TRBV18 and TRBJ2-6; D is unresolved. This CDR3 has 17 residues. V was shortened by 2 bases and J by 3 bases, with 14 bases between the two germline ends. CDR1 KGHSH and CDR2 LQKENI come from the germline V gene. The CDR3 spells CASSPNQVAGGANVLTF. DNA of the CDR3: TGTGCCAGCTCACCAAATCAGGTTGCTGGTGGGGCCAACGTCCTGACTTTC.

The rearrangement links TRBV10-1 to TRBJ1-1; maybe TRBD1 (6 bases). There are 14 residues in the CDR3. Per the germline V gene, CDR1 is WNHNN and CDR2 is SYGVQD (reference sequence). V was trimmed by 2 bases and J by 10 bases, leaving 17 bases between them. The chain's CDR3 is CASSEGRQGQGAFF. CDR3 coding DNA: TGCGCCAGCAGTGAGGGCCGGCAGGGGCAAGGAGCTTTCTTT.

The CDR3 DNA follows: TGTGCCAGCAGCCAAGTCGCTGGGACAACCTACAATGAGCAGTTCTTC. The encoded protein is CASSQVAGTTYNEQFF. This sequence joins TRBV14 and TRBJ2-1; weak D call: TRBD1 (6 bases). The CDR3 loop spans 16 amino acids. V was pared by 1 base and J by 2 bases, with 12 bases between. Germline V gene lookup returns CDR1 SGHDN and CDR2 FVKESK. Looking up the rest from reference TRBV14 and TRBJ2-1 gives the full variable domain: EAGVTQFPSHSVIEKGQTVTLRCDPISGHDNLYWYRRVMGKEIKFLLHFVKESKQDESGMPNNRFLAERTGGTYSTLKVQPAELEDSGVYFCASSQVAGTTYNEQFFGPGTRLTVL.

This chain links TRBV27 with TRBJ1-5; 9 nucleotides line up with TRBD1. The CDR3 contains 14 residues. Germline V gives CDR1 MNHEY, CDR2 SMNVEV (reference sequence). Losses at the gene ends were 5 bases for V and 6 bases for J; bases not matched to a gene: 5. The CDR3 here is CASSLDRGAQPQHF. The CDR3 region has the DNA TGTGCCAGCAGTCTGGACAGGGGAGCTCAGCCCCAGCATTTT.

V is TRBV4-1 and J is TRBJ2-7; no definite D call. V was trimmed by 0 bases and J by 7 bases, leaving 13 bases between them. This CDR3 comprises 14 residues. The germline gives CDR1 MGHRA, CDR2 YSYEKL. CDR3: CASSQDRVGDEQYF. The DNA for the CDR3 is TGCGCCAGCAGCCAAGATCGCGTAGGAGATGAGCAGTACTTC.

The CDR3 DNA reads as TGTGCCAGCAGCCCGACTTTCGGTGGCGATACGCAGTATTTT. Translated: CASSPTFGGDTQYF. The chain uses TRBV5-8 and TRBJ2-3; the D is unclear. V lost 4 bases to trimming and J lost 6 bases, with 15 bases between them. The CDR3 loop spans 14 amino acids. CDR1 is SGHTS and CDR2 is YDEGEE in the germline V gene.

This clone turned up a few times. CDR3: CASSQGQGSNYGYTF. The CDR3 DNA reads as TGCGCCAGCAGCCAAGGACAGGGAAGCAACTATGGCTACACCTTC. The chain combines TRBV4-3 with TRBJ1-2; 7 bases line up with TRBD1. Trimming cost V 1 base and J 2 bases; bases outside gene matches: 4. The germline gives CDR1 LGHNA, CDR2 YSLEER. The CDR3 is made up of 15 amino acids.

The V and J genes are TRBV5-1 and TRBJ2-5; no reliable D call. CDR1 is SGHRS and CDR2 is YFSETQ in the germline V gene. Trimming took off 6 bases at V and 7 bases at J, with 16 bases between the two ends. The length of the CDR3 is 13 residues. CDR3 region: CASTAEIFGTQYF. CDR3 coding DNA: TGCGCCAGCACGGCGGAGATTTTCGGGACCCAGTACTTC.

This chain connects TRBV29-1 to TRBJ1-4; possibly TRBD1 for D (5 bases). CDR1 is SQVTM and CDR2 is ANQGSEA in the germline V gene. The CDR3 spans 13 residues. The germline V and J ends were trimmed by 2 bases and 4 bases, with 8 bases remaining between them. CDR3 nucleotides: TGCAGCGTTGAAATGGGGGGTAATGAAAAACTGTTTTTT. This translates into CSVEMGGNEKLFF. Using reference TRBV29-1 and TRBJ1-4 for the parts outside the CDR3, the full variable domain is SAVISQKPSRDICQRGTSLTIQCQVDSQVTMMFWYRQQPGQSLTLIATANQGSEATYESGFVIDKFPISRPNLTFSTLTVSNMSPEDSSIYLCSVEMGGNEKLFFGSGTQLSVL.

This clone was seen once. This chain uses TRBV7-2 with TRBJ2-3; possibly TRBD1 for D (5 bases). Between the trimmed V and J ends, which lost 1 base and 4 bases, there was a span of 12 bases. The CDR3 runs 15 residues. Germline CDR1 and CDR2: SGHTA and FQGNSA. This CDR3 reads CASSLGQGRADTQYF. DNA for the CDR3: TGTGCCAGCAGCTTAGGGCAGGGAAGAGCAGATACGCAGTATTTT.

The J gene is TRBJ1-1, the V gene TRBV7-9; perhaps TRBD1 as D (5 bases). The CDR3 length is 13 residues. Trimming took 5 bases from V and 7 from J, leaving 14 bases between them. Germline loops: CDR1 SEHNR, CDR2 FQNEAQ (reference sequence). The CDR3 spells CASSTPGLNEAFF. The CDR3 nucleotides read TGTGCCAGCAGCACCCCAGGGTTAAATGAAGCTTTCTTT.